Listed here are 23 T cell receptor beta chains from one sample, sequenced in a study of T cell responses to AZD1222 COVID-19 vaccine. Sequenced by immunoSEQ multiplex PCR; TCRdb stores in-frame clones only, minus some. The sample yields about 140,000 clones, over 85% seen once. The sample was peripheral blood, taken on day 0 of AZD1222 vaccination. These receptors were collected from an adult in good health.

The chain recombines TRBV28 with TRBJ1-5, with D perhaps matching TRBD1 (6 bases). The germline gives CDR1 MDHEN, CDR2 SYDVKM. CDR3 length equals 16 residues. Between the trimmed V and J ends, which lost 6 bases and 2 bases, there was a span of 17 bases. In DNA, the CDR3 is TGTGCCAGCAGCCCTGATGGGGGCATCCGCAATCAGCCCCAGCATTTT. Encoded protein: CASSPDGGIRNQPQHF.

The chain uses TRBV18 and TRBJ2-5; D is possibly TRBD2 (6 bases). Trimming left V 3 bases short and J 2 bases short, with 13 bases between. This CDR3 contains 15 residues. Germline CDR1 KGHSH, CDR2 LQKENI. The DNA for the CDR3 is TGTGCCAGCTCACCCGCCAGCGGGCTACAAGAGACCCAGTACTTC. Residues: CASSPASGLQETQYF.

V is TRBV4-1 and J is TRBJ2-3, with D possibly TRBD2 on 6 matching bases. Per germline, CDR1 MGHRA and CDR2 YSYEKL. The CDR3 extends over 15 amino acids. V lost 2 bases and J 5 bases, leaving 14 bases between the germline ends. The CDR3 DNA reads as TGCGCCAGCAGCCAAACTAGCAGATTCGTAGATACGCAGTATTTT. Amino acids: CASSQTSRFVDTQYF.

CDR3 coding DNA: TGTGCCAGCAGCAATCGACCGGGACTAGCGGGAGAAATGGATGAGCAGTTCTTC. Translating gives CASSNRPGLAGEMDEQFF. J is TRBJ2-1 and V is TRBV21-1; the table's D call TRBD2 went unverified against the DNA. TRBV21-1 constitutes a pseudogene. The length of the CDR3 is 18 residues.

CDR3 coding DNA: TGTGCCAGCGGGGGGGGGAGCAATCAGCCCCAGCATTTT. Translation gives CASGGGSNQPQHF. The chain links TRBV18 to TRBJ1-5, with D maybe TRBD1 (5 bases). V was cut by 8 bases and J by 1 base, with 9 bases left in between. Germline assignment: CDR1 KGHSH and CDR2 LQKENI. The CDR3 is 13 amino acids.

The CDR3 DNA follows: TGTGCCAGCAGCCAAGGAGGGAAGGGCTACGAGCAGTACTTC. It codes for CASSQGGKGYEQYF. The genes are TRBV3-1 (or the pseudogene TRBV3-2) and TRBJ2-7; D may be TRBD2 (5 bases). Germline V CDR1 and CDR2: LGHDT, YNNKEL (reference sequence). V shed 1 base and J shed 3 bases, with 10 bases lying between them. The CDR3 covers 14 residues.

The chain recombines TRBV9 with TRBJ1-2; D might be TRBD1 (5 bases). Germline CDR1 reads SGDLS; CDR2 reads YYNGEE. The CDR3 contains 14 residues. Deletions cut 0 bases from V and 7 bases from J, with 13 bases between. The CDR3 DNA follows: TGTGCCAGCAGCGTAGTGACAGAGGGTGGTGGCTACACCTTC. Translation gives CASSVVTEGGGYTF.

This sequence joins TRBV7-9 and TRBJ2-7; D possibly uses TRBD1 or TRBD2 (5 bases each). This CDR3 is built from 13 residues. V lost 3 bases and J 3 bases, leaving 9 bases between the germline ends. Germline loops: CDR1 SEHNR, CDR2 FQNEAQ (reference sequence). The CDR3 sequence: CASSLGTNYEQYF. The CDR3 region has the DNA TGTGCCAGCAGCTTGGGGACCAACTACGAGCAGTACTTC.

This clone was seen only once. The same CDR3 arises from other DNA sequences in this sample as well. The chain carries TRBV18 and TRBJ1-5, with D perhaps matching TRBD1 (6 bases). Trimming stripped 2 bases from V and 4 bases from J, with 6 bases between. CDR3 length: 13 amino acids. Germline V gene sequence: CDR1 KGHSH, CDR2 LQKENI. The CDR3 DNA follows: TGTGCCAGCTCACCAGACAGGAATCAGCCCCAGCATTTT. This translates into CASSPDRNQPQHF.

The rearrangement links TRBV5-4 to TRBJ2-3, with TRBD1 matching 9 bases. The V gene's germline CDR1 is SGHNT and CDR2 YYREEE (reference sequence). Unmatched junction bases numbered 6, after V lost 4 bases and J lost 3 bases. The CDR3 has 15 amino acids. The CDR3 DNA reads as TGTGCCAGCAGCCAAACGGGACAGGGAACAGATACGCAGTATTTT. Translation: CASSQTGQGTDTQYF.

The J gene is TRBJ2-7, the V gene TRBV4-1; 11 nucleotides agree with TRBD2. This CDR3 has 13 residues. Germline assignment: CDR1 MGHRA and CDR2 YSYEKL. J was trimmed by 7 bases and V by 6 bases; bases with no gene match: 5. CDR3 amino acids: CASSPRTSGEQYF. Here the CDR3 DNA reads TGCGCCAGCAGTCCTAGGACTAGCGGGGAGCAGTACTTC.

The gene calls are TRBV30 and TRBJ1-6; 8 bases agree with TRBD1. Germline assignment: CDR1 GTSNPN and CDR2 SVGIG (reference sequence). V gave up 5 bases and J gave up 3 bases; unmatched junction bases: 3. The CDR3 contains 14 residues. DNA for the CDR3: TGTGCCTGGGGGACAGGTCTCTATAATTCACCCCTCCACTTT. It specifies CAWGTGLYNSPLHF. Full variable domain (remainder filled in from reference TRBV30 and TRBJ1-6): SQTIHQWPATLVQPVGSPLSLECTVEGTSNPNLYWYRQAAGRGLQLLFYSVGIGQISSEVPQNLSASRPQDRQFILSSKKLLLSDSGFYLCAWGTGLYNSPLHFGNGTRLTVT.

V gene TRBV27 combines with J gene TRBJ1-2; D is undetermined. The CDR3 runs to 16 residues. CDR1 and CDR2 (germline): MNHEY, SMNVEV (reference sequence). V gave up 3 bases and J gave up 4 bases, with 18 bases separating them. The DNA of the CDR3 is TGTGCCAGCAGTTTCCTGCGGGAAATTGGGGTCTATGGCTACACCTTC. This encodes CASSFLREIGVYGYTF.

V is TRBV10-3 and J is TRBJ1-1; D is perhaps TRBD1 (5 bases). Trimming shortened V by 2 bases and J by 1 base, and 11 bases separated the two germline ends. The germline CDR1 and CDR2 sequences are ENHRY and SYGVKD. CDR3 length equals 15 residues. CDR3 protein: CAISEGQGSNTEAFF. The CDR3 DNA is TGTGCCATCAGTGAGGGGCAGGGATCGAACACTGAAGCTTTCTTT.

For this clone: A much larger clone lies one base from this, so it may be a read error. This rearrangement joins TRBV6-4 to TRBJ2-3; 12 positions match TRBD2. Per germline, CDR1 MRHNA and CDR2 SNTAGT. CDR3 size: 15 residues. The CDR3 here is CTSSGTSGSTDTQYF. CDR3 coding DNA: TGTACCAGCAGTGGGACTAGCGGGAGCACAGATACGCAGTATTTT.

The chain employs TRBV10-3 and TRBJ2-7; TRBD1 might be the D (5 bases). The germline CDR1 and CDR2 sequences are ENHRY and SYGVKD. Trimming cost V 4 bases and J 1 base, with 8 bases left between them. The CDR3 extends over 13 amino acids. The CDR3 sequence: CAISGQPSYEQYF. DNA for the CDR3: TGTGCCATCAGTGGACAGCCGTCCTACGAGCAGTACTTC.

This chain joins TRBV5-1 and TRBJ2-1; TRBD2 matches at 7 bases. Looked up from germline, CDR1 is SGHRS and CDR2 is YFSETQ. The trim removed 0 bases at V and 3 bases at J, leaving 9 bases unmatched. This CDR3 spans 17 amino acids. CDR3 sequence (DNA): TGCGCCAGCAGCTTGGCTCCCAGCGGGACTCGCTACAATGAGCAGTTCTTC. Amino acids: CASSLAPSGTRYNEQFF.

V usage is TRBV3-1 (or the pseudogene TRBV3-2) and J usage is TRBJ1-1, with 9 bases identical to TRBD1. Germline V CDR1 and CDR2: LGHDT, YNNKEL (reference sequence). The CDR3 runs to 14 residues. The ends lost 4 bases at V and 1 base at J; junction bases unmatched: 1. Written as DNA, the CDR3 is TGTGCCAGCAGCCGGACAGGGGCGAACACTGAAGCTTTCTTT. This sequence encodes CASSRTGANTEAFF.

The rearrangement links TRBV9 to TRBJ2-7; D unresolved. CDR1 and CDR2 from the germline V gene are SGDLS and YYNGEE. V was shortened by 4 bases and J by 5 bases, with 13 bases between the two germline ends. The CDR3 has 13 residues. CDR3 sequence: CASSPSLKNEQYF. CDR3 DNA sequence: TGTGCCAGCAGCCCAAGCCTGAAAAACGAGCAGTACTTC.

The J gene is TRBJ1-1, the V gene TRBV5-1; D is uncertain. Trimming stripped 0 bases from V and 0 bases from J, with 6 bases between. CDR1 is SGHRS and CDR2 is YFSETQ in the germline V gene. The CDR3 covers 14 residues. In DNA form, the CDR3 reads TGCGCCAGCAGCTTGGGAGCGGTGAACACTGAAGCTTTCTTT. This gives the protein CASSLGAVNTEAFF.

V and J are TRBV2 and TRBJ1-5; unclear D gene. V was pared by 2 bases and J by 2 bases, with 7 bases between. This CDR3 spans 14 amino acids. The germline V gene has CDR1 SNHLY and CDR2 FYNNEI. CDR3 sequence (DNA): TGTGCCAGCAGTGAATCCAAGGGCAATCAGCCCCAGCATTTT. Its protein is CASSESKGNQPQHF. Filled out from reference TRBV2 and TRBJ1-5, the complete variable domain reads EPEVTQTPSHQVTQMGQEVILRCVPISNHLYFYWYRQILGQKVEFLVSFYNNEISEKSEIFDDQFSVERPDGSNFTLKIRSTKLEDSAMYFCASSESKGNQPQHFGDGTRLSIL.

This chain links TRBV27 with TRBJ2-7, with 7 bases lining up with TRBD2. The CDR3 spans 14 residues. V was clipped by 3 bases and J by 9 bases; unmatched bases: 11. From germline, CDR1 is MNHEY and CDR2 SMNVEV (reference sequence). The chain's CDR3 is CASSFWGGVGRQYF. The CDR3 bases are TGTGCCAGCAGTTTCTGGGGGGGAGTGGGACGGCAGTACTTC.

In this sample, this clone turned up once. Written as DNA, the CDR3 is TGTGCCAGCGAATCAACAGGGTACAATGAGCAGTTCTTC. Its protein product is CASESTGYNEQFF. The chain recombines TRBV28 with TRBJ2-1; weak D call: TRBD1 (6 bases). The CDR3 totals 13 residues. CDR1 MDHEN and CDR2 SYDVKM come from the germline V gene. V was cut by 8 bases and J by 4 bases, with 12 bases left in between.